Presented here are 19 T cell receptor beta chains from one specimen sequenced in a study of shared clonotypes between healthy human individuals. Only in-frame clones appear in the TCRdb table, and some are missing; sequencing was by immunoSEQ multiplex PCR. Among 650,000 to 700,000 clones listed, roughly 91% were seen once. Sequencing was performed on memory CD8+ T cells from PBMCs. Sample subset: CD45RO+ cells pooled with CCR7-negative TemRA cells. These receptors were taken from a man between 18 and 35 years old in good health. Some clones in this sample may be carry-over from other donors' samples.

This chain links TRBV15 with TRBJ1-4; D not resolved. Germline CDR1 LNHNV, CDR2 YYDKDF (reference sequence). The CDR3 is 14 residues long. Trimming pared 0 bases from V and 8 bases from J, leaving 10 bases between. CDR3 amino acids: CATSRDLTKEKLFF. The CDR3 DNA reads TGTGCCACCAGCAGAGATTTAACCAAGGAAAAACTGTTTTTT.

The chain combines TRBV13 with TRBJ2-1; 7 bases map to TRBD2. Unmatched junction bases numbered 17, after V lost 5 bases and J lost 7 bases. The CDR3 contains 17 residues. Germline CDR1 is PRHDT and CDR2 is FYEKMQ (reference sequence). The CDR3: CASSAFTGELASNEQFF. CDR3 bases: TGTGCCAGCAGCGCATTTACTGGGGAACTAGCGTCTAATGAGCAGTTCTTC.

This clone was seen a handful of times. J is TRBJ1-2 and V is TRBV6-1; 9 bases align to TRBD1. Germline CDR1 and CDR2: MNHNS and SASEGT. The CDR3 runs to 14 residues. After removal of 4 bases from V and 7 bases from J, the junction contained 7 bases not matched to a gene. The CDR3 sequence: CASSVQQGAAGYTF. The CDR3 nucleotides are TGTGCCAGCAGTGTCCAACAGGGGGCAGCTGGCTACACCTTC.

V gene TRBV18 combines with J gene TRBJ1-1; D ambiguous. The V end was cut by 4 bases, the J end by 5 bases, with 17 bases between. The germline V gene has CDR1 KGHSH and CDR2 LQKENI. This CDR3 has 15 amino acids. CDR3 loop: CASSRTERPSTEAFF. CDR3 DNA: TGTGCCAGCTCACGAACCGAGCGACCGAGTACTGAAGCTTTCTTT. The full variable domain, with the rest looked up from reference TRBV18 and TRBJ1-1, is NAGVMQNPRHLVRRRGQEARLRCSPMKGHSHVYWYRQLPEEGLKFMVYLQKENIIDESGMPKERFSAEFPKEGPSILRIQQVVRGDSAAYFCASSRTERPSTEAFFGQGTRLTVV.

With regard to this clone: The same CDR3 is also encoded by other DNA sequences in this sample. The J gene is TRBJ2-1, the V gene TRBV9; tentative D call: TRBD1 (5 bases). The CDR3 covers 13 residues. The V gene lost 3 bases and the J gene lost 3 bases, with 7 bases spanning the gap. Germline V gene sequence: CDR1 SGDLS, CDR2 YYNGEE. DNA of the CDR3: TGTGCCAGCAGCGGGCAGGGCTACAATGAGCAGTTCTTC. Its translation: CASSGQGYNEQFF.

V gene TRBV4-1 combines with J gene TRBJ2-5; D gene uncertain. Trimming shortened V by 1 base and J by 5 bases, and 14 bases separated the two germline ends. Germline V gene sequence: CDR1 MGHRA, CDR2 YSYEKL. The CDR3 totals 15 residues. The CDR3 sequence: CASSQVHGYRETQYF. The CDR3 nucleotides read TGCGCCAGCAGCCAAGTCCACGGATATAGGGAGACCCAGTACTTC.

V and J are TRBV7-9 and TRBJ1-1, with D tentatively TRBD1 (5 bases). Germline V CDR1 and CDR2: SEHNR, FQNEAQ (reference sequence). The CDR3 is made up of 15 amino acids. V was trimmed by 5 bases and J by 2 bases, leaving 15 bases between them. The CDR3 DNA is TGTGCCAGCAGCGATAAACTGGGGGGAAACACTGAAGCTTTCTTT. It codes for CASSDKLGGNTEAFF.

Only one count was recorded for this clone. The CDR3 nucleotides are TGTGCCAGCAGCTCCTATACAGGGGGAAATCAGCCCCAGCATTTT. This translates into CASSSYTGGNQPQHF. This chain connects TRBV7-2 to TRBJ1-5; 8 bases are shared with TRBD1. Germline V gene sequence: CDR1 SGHTA, CDR2 FQGNSA. J lost 4 bases, V lost 4 bases, and 6 bases had no gene match. The CDR3 runs to 15 residues.

The J gene is TRBJ2-7, the V gene TRBV15, with 14 nucleotides matching TRBD2. This CDR3 has 17 amino acids. CDR1 and CDR2 (germline): LNHNV, YYDKDF (reference sequence). J gave up 0 bases and V 3 bases, and 4 bases lay outside the gene matches. CDR3 sequence: CATSRTSGRENSYEQYF. CDR3 nucleotides: TGTGCCACCAGCAGGACTAGCGGGAGGGAGAACTCCTACGAGCAGTACTTC.

This chain joins TRBV19 and TRBJ2-7, with unresolved D. Germline V CDR1 and CDR2: LNHDA, SQIVND (reference sequence). Trimming took 3 bases from V and 0 from J, leaving 12 bases between them. The CDR3 totals 15 residues. This chain's CDR3 is CASSINPGTSYEQYF. The CDR3 DNA reads TGTGCCAGTAGTATTAACCCCGGCACCTCCTACGAGCAGTACTTC.

The rearrangement joins TRBV28 to TRBJ1-1, with 9 bases aligning to TRBD1. CDR1 and CDR2 from the germline V gene are MDHEN and SYDVKM. The CDR3 is made up of 14 amino acids. Trimming took 4 bases from V and 5 from J; bases not matched to a gene: 5. CDR3 protein: CASSSQGARTEAFF. CDR3 nucleotides: TGTGCCAGCAGTTCACAGGGGGCGCGAACTGAAGCTTTCTTT.

The chain uses TRBV6-1 and TRBJ2-1; no definite D call. Germline lookup yields CDR1 MNHNS and CDR2 SASEGT. V dropped 7 bases and J dropped 7 bases, with 8 bases sitting between them. This CDR3 region has 11 residues. The CDR3 region has the DNA TGTGCCAGCACTGACTGGAATGAGCAGTTCTTC. It codes for CASTDWNEQFF.

This chain connects TRBV19 to TRBJ2-2; tentatively, D is TRBD1 or TRBD2 (5 bases each). This CDR3 has 12 amino acids. In germline, CDR1 is LNHDA, CDR2 SQIVND (reference sequence). Trimming pared 10 bases from V and 6 bases from J, leaving 12 bases between. CDR3 sequence: CATGWGPGELFF. Written as DNA, the CDR3 is TGTGCCACTGGGTGGGGACCCGGGGAGCTGTTTTTT.

The gene calls are TRBV28 and TRBJ2-7, with TRBD2 matching 13 bases. The V gene's germline CDR1 is MDHEN and CDR2 SYDVKM. Trimming cost V 0 bases and J 3 bases; bases outside gene matches: 5. The length of the CDR3 is 17 residues. The CDR3 sequence is CASSLWEGLAGIYEQYF. The CDR3 coding sequence is TGTGCCAGCAGTTTATGGGAGGGACTAGCGGGAATCTACGAGCAGTACTTC.

The V gene is TRBV7-9, the J gene TRBJ2-5; D is unresolved. Trimming took 2 bases from V and 5 from J, leaving 15 bases between them. CDR1 and CDR2 (germline): SEHNR, FQNEAQ (reference sequence). The CDR3 extends over 15 amino acids. For the CDR3, the DNA is TGTGCCAGCAGCTTATTTATGTTGGGGTTCGAGACCCAGTACTTC. This encodes CASSLFMLGFETQYF.

The CDR3 is CATQGQGAHEQYF. CDR3 in DNA: TGTGCCACCCAGGGACAGGGGGCGCACGAGCAGTACTTC. The rearrangement uses TRBV2 and TRBJ2-7; 12 bases are a match to TRBD1. V dropped 10 bases and J dropped 5; count of bases not matched to a gene: 6. This CDR3 is 13 amino acids long. Germline V gene sequence: CDR1 SNHLY, CDR2 FYNNEI.

This chain uses TRBV7-8 with TRBJ2-3, with D perhaps matching TRBD2 (5 bases). The CDR3 spans 18 residues. Germline lookup yields CDR1 SGHVS and CDR2 FQNEAQ. V was shortened by 5 bases and J by 0 bases, with 21 bases between the two germline ends. The CDR3: CASSTDDRSVRSTDTQYF. The CDR3 DNA sequence: TGTGCCAGCAGCACAGACGACCGTAGCGTTCGTAGCACAGATACGCAGTATTTT.

V is TRBV28 and J is TRBJ2-5; no clear D gene. Looked up from germline, CDR1 is MDHEN and CDR2 is SYDVKM. This CDR3 contains 13 residues. V was pared by 5 bases and J by 0 bases, with 7 bases between. The CDR3: CASSPVYQETQYF. As DNA, the CDR3 is TGTGCCAGCAGTCCAGTCTACCAAGAGACCCAGTACTTC. The variable domain in full, completed from reference TRBV28 and TRBJ2-5, reads DVKVTQSSRYLVKRTGEKVFLECVQDMDHENMFWYRQDPGLGLRLIYFSYDVKMKEKGDIPEGYSVSREKKERFSLILESASTNQTSMYLCASSPVYQETQYFGPGTRLLVL.

This clone appeared a few times. The chain carries TRBV9 and TRBJ2-2; D remains ambiguous. V shed 0 bases and J shed 3 bases, with 9 bases lying between them. The CDR3 spans 15 residues. The germline V gene has CDR1 SGDLS and CDR2 YYNGEE. CDR3 protein: CASSVGSVDTGELFF. The CDR3 DNA reads as TGTGCCAGCAGCGTAGGTTCTGTGGACACCGGGGAGCTGTTTTTT.